This TCR beta chain was identified during a study of T-cell reconstitution after alpha-beta-depleted transplantation in children. The CDR3 loop spans 14 amino acids. V lost 5 bases, J lost 3 bases, and 6 bases stayed unmatched. TCRbeta library construction was performed incorporating unique molecular identifiers. TCRdb reprocessed the PCR reads with MiXCR, giving one entry per CDR3 protein. Of about 400,000 distinct CDR3 sequences listed, roughly 21% were seen once; the top ten hold 3% to 4.5%. This chain links TRBV12-3 or TRBV12-4 with TRBJ1-1; TRBD1 matches at 7 bases. The source material was PBMCs from the stem cell graft donor, sampled from the stem cell graft. The source is a human donor who donated a stem cell graft to a child with acute myeloid leukemia. DNA of the CDR3: TGTGCCAGCAGTCCAGGGGGATCGGACACTGAAGCTTTCTTT. It codes for CASSPGGSDTEAFF.